Each of the 15 T cell receptor beta chains below was sequenced from the same sample in a study of blood T cell repertoires in COVID-19. This table comes from immunoSEQ multiplex PCR, and its TCRdb copy is limited to in-frame clones, with some not included. The table lists a few hundred thousand clones, 83% of them singletons. The specimen was peripheral blood. The receptor source for this set is a woman in her thirties with COVID-19, enrolled during active disease.

This sequence joins TRBV5-1 and TRBJ1-2; TRBD1 aligns across 8 bases. Per germline, CDR1 SGHRS and CDR2 YFSETQ. With V trimmed by 3 bases and J by 4 bases, 5 bases remained unmatched. The CDR3 covers 14 residues. CDR3 DNA sequence: TGCGCCAGCAGCTCACAGGGGGAATTCTATGGCTACACCTTC. Translated, it gives CASSSQGEFYGYTF.

V is TRBV5-4 and J is TRBJ2-7; the match to TRBD1 covers 9 bases. V lost 4 bases and J lost 3; bases outside the gene matches: 2. The CDR3 loop spans 13 amino acids. The germline V gene encodes CDR1 SGHNT and CDR2 YYREEE (reference sequence). CDR3 coding DNA: TGTGCCAGCAGCCCGGACAGGGGCTACGAGCAGTACTTC. Residues: CASSPDRGYEQYF.

The V call is TRBV20-1, the J call TRBJ1-1, with TRBD1 matching over 9 bases. The CDR3 spans 11 residues. Germline V lookup: CDR1 DFQATT, CDR2 SNEGSKA (reference sequence). CDR3 amino acids: CVGVTGGKAFF. The CDR3 nucleotides are TGCGTCGGGGTCACAGGGGGCAAAGCTTTCTTT.

The chain recombines TRBV5-6 with TRBJ2-7; TRBD1 aligns across 7 bases. Trimming cost V 7 bases and J 5 bases; bases outside gene matches: 12. The CDR3 runs to 14 residues. Germline CDR1 reads SGHDT; CDR2 reads YYEEEE. The CDR3 DNA reads TGTGCCAGCGTGAGGGACAGATCCACCAACGAGCAGTACTTC. It codes for CASVRDRSTNEQYF.

Only one count was recorded for this clone. The J gene is TRBJ2-5, the V gene TRBV25-1, with 10 bases identical to TRBD2. The CDR3 contains 15 residues. The germline gives CDR1 MGHDK, CDR2 SYGVNS. Trimming cost V 6 bases and J 2 bases; bases outside gene matches: 6. The CDR3 sequence: CASRDSGGAQETQYF. DNA of the CDR3: TGTGCCAGCAGGGACAGCGGGGGGGCACAAGAGACCCAGTACTTC.

This clone was counted only a few times. V gene TRBV25-1 combines with J gene TRBJ2-2; 7 positions agree with TRBD1. The CDR3 consists of 14 residues. The germline V gene has CDR1 MGHDK and CDR2 SYGVNS. The V and J ends lost 5 bases and 4 bases, in that order; junction bases with no gene match: 4. CDR3 amino acids: CASSRQGATGELFF. In DNA form, the CDR3 reads TGTGCCAGCAGTCGACAGGGTGCCACCGGGGAGCTGTTTTTT.

The V gene is TRBV7-2, the J gene TRBJ1-5; TRBD1 matches at 8 bases. Germline CDR1 is SGHTA and CDR2 is FQGNSA. This CDR3 comprises 16 residues. V trimming: 2 bases; J trimming: 2 bases; junction bases outside the gene matches: 5. The CDR3: CASSLNRGGGNQPQHF. CDR3 bases: TGTGCCAGCAGCTTAAACAGGGGGGGTGGCAATCAGCCCCAGCATTTT.

The chain is built from TRBV6-5 and TRBJ2-1; possible D gene TRBD2, 5 bases. The CDR3 has 13 residues. Between the trimmed V and J ends, which lost 0 bases and 15 bases, there was a span of 15 bases. Germline CDR1 MNHEY, CDR2 SVGAGI. CDR3 bases: TGTGCCAGCAGTTACTCGCCCGGACGGGAACGGTTCTTC. This sequence encodes CASSYSPGRERFF.

In nucleotides, the CDR3 is TGTGCCAGCAATATATACAGGGGTTATGGCTACACCTTC. Translation: CASNIYRGYGYTF. The J gene is TRBJ1-2, the V gene TRBV6-6, with 7 nucleotides matching TRBD1. CDR1 is MNHNY and CDR2 is SVGAGI in the germline V gene (reference sequence). This CDR3 comprises 13 residues. V lost 7 bases and J lost 5; bases outside the gene matches: 7.

The chain has TRBV6-5 and TRBJ2-7, with D perhaps TRBD2 (7 bases). The CDR3 contains 13 residues. Between the trimmed V and J ends, which lost 6 bases and 6 bases, there was a span of 15 bases. Per the germline V gene, CDR1 is MNHEY and CDR2 is SVGAGI. The CDR3 DNA reads TGTGCCAGCAGACGGGGGGCCCAAGCCGAGCAGTACTTC. It specifies CASRRGAQAEQYF.

The chain's CDR3 is CASSKRTGGNQPQHF. The CDR3 DNA reads TGTGCCAGCAGCAAACGGACAGGGGGAAATCAGCCCCAGCATTTT. The gene calls are TRBV7-2 and TRBJ1-5; TRBD1 matches 10 bases. J was trimmed by 4 bases and V by 5 bases; bases with no gene match: 5. Germline loops: CDR1 SGHTA, CDR2 FQGNSA. The CDR3 loop spans 15 amino acids.

This clone appeared a few times. J is TRBJ2-5 and V is TRBV11-2; 10 positions match TRBD2. Unmatched junction bases numbered 11, after V lost 5 bases and J lost 2 bases. The CDR3 runs 17 residues. Looked up from germline, CDR1 is SGHAT and CDR2 is FQNNGV. The CDR3 sequence: CASSPQGLAAAQETQYF. The DNA for the CDR3 is TGTGCCAGCAGCCCGCAAGGACTAGCGGCCGCTCAAGAGACCCAGTACTTC.

V and J are TRBV11-2 and TRBJ2-1; 8 nucleotides align to TRBD2. The CDR3 runs 17 residues. Germline V lookup: CDR1 SGHAT, CDR2 FQNNGV. V lost 8 bases and J lost 3; bases outside the gene matches: 15. The CDR3 sequence: CASGDRTGGLIYNEQFF. CDR3 DNA: TGTGCCAGCGGGGACCGGACGGGAGGGCTTATCTACAATGAGCAGTTCTTC.

The chain recombines TRBV5-4 with TRBJ1-2; 7 bases agree with TRBD1. The junction had 7 bases not matched to a gene; V was cut back by 4 bases and J by 1 base. CDR1 is SGHNT and CDR2 is YYREEE in the germline V gene (reference sequence). The CDR3 runs 15 residues. CDR3 nucleotides: TGTGCCAGCAGCATGACAGGGTCCCTTAACTATGGCTACACCTTC. This sequence encodes CASSMTGSLNYGYTF.

The chain is built from TRBV4-1 and TRBJ1-4, with D maybe TRBD1 (6 bases). In germline, CDR1 is MGHRA, CDR2 YSYEKL. This CDR3 comprises 14 residues. V was pared by 0 bases and J by 8 bases, with 10 bases between. Written as DNA, the CDR3 is TGCGCCAGCAGCCAAGAAAGGGGGGGCGAAAAACTGTTTTTT. Protein product: CASSQERGGEKLFF.